The clone carrying this T cell receptor (beta chain) was detected a few times. Its antigen is undetermined. Amplification used 60 Vbeta primers and 13 Jbeta primers. Per the original methods: In a later analysis, of some 80 million unique beta chains, 9 million to 11 million appeared in at least two donors. Sequencing used immunoSEQ multiplex PCR; TCRdb keeps in-frame clones, though not all of them. That table is the source of V, J and clone size, and D and trimming were worked out from the DNA. The sample yields about 98,000 clones, about two thirds seen once. This record belongs to a study of cytomegalovirus exposure and HLA in healthy donors. General study points: Per a later analysis, HLA-associated TCR beta chains showed more clonal expansion than other, equally common TCR beta chains.

Germline-derived CDR1 and CDR2 are SGHTA and FQGTGA. The CDR3 spans 17 residues. After removal of 2 bases from V and 7 bases from J, the junction contained 10 bases not matched to a gene. Specimen: PBMCs. This chain joins TRBV7-3 and TRBJ2-3, with 12 bases that match TRBD1. This clonotype was obtained from a female donor in good health and CMV-seronegative. The CDR3 bases are TGTGCCAGCAGCTTAGGTCCGGGGACAGGGGGCAGAAATACGCAGTATTTT. This gives the protein CASSLGPGTGGRNTQYF.